This entry describes one T cell receptor (beta chain). The entry originates in a study of blood T cell repertoires in COVID-19. Study-level information: PBMCs, B-cell-depleted T cells, or T cells provided the cDNA or gDNA that made up the material.

The CDR3 totals 15 residues. Germline lookup yields CDR1 MNHEY and CDR2 SVGAGI. The V gene end was trimmed by 7 bases and the J gene end by 0 bases; junction bases not matched to a gene: 8. Sequenced by immunoSEQ multiplex PCR; TCRdb stores in-frame clones only, minus some. The sample shows 140,000 to 150,000 clones, 65% to 80% of them seen only once. Sequenced: peripheral blood. This chain joins TRBV6-5 and TRBJ2-7, with 8 nucleotides matching TRBD1. The sequence was collected from a man aged 55 to 69 with acute or convalescent COVID-19. The chain's CDR3 is CASNLHRGSSYEQYF. CDR3 nucleotide sequence: TGTGCCAGCAACCTTCACAGGGGGAGCTCCTACGAGCAGTACTTC.